Listed below are T cell receptor beta chains from one sample, sequenced in a study of graft-versus-host responses after intestinal transplantation. Generated by immunoSEQ multiplex PCR, the TCRdb table keeps only in-frame clones and is missing some. The sample has under 20,000 clones; about nine tenths are singletons. The material was bone marrow, obtained around 120 days after transplant. These receptors originate from a human patient who received an intestinal transplant, so some T cells may come from the graft donor. Both conserved end residues are part of each CDR3. A D gene is named only where the DNA matches it firmly. Size is omitted from some rows. Given values are once, few, many or a class for expanded clones.

j_gene: TRBJ2-7
d_gene: TRBD1
abundance: NA
v_gene: TRBV18
CDR3aa: CASSPGQNYEQYF
CDR3nt: TGTGCCAGCTCGCCGGGACAGAATTACGAGCAGTACTTC

j_gene: TRBJ1-3
d_gene: TRBD1
abundance: NA
v_gene: TRBV28
CDR3aa: CASSFFDRGFGNTIYF
CDR3nt: TGTGCCAGCAGCTTTTTCGACAGGGGATTTGGAAACACCATATATTTT

j_gene: TRBJ1-5
d_gene: NA
abundance: NA
v_gene: TRBV19
CDR3aa: CASSWVRGNQPQHF
CDR3nt: TGTGCCAGTAGTTGGGTGCGGGGGAATCAGCCCCAGCATTTT

j_gene: TRBJ2-3
d_gene: NA
abundance: NA
v_gene: TRBV28
CDR3aa: CASSLPGLTDTQYF
CDR3nt: TGTGCCAGCAGTTTACCGGGCCTCACAGATACGCAGTATTTT

j_gene: TRBJ2-2
d_gene: NA
abundance: NA
v_gene: TRBV4-2
CDR3aa: CASSQGRGNGELFF
CDR3nt: TGTGCCAGCAGCCAAGGGAGGGGGAACGGGGAGCTGTTTTTT

j_gene: TRBJ2-7
d_gene: NA
abundance: NA
v_gene: TRBV6-5
CDR3aa: CASTISEGYEQYF
CDR3nt: TGTGCCAGCACCATATCTGAGGGGTACGAGCAGTACTTC

j_gene: TRBJ2-1
d_gene: TRBD1
abundance: NA
v_gene: TRBV27
CDR3aa: CASSLTQGARFSDEQFF
CDR3nt: TGTGCCAGCAGTTTAACGCAGGGGGCGCGGTTTTCGGATGAGCAGTTCTTC

j_gene: TRBJ2-1
d_gene: NA
abundance: NA
v_gene: TRBV2
CDR3aa: CASSEASSSYNEQFF
CDR3nt: TGTGCCAGCAGTGAGGCGTCTAGCTCCTACAATGAGCAGTTCTTC

j_gene: TRBJ1-1
d_gene: NA
abundance: NA
v_gene: TRBV10-2
CDR3aa: CASSLTRTQNTEAFF
CDR3nt: TGCGCCAGCAGTCTGACCCGAACCCAGAACACTGAAGCTTTCTTT

j_gene: TRBJ2-7
d_gene: NA
abundance: NA
v_gene: TRBV6-5
CDR3aa: CASRPLGSYEQYF
CDR3nt: TGTGCCAGCAGACCGCTCGGTTCCTACGAGCAGTACTTC

j_gene: TRBJ2-7
d_gene: TRBD2
abundance: NA
v_gene: TRBV28
CDR3aa: CASSLLRWTSGSEQYF
CDR3nt: TGTGCCAGCAGTTTGTTGAGGTGGACTAGCGGGAGTGAGCAGTACTTC

j_gene: TRBJ2-1
d_gene: TRBD2
abundance: NA
v_gene: TRBV5-1
CDR3aa: CASWSLRGSAYNEQFF
CDR3nt: TGCGCCAGCTGGAGTTTACGCGGGAGTGCATACAATGAGCAGTTCTTC

j_gene: TRBJ1-2
d_gene: TRBD1
abundance: once
v_gene: TRBV9
CDR3aa: CASSVVGQGDGYTF
CDR3nt: TGTGCCAGCAGCGTTGTTGGACAGGGGGATGGCTACACCTTC

j_gene: TRBJ1-1
d_gene: TRBD1
abundance: NA
v_gene: TRBV23-1
CDR3aa: CASSPGPGQGARGNTEAFF
CDR3nt: TGCGCCAGCAGTCCAGGTCCGGGACAGGGGGCTAGAGGGAACACTGAAGCTTTCTTT

j_gene: TRBJ2-1
d_gene: TRBD2
abundance: few
v_gene: TRBV11-3
CDR3aa: CASSLAGRTSGYNEQFF
CDR3nt: TGTGCCAGCAGCTTAGCCGGGAGGACTAGCGGATACAATGAGCAGTTCTTC

j_gene: TRBJ2-7
d_gene: NA
abundance: NA
v_gene: TRBV7-8
CDR3aa: CASSYRTQGPYEQYF
CDR3nt: TGTGCCAGCAGCTACCGAACACAGGGTCCTTACGAGCAGTACTTC

j_gene: TRBJ1-1
d_gene: NA
abundance: NA
v_gene: TRBV5-5
CDR3aa: CASSWTGEAFF
CDR3nt: TGTGCCAGCAGCTGGACGGGGGAAGCTTTCTTT

j_gene: TRBJ1-1
d_gene: NA
abundance: NA
v_gene: TRBV28
CDR3aa: CASSFVEMNTEAFF
CDR3nt: TGTGCCAGCAGTTTTGTCGAGATGAACACTGAAGCTTTCTTT

j_gene: TRBJ2-2
d_gene: NA
abundance: NA
v_gene: TRBV6-5
CDR3aa: CASSTFSPEGELFF
CDR3nt: TGTGCCAGCAGTACATTTTCACCGGAAGGGGAGCTGTTTTTT

j_gene: TRBJ2-5
d_gene: NA
abundance: NA
v_gene: TRBV6-5
CDR3aa: CASSYDTTRRTQYF
CDR3nt: TGTGCCAGCAGTTACGATACTACCCGACGGACCCAGTACTTC

j_gene: TRBJ2-7
d_gene: TRBD1
abundance: NA
v_gene: TRBV19
CDR3aa: CASSSGTGGPYEQYF
CDR3nt: TGTGCCAGTAGTAGCGGGACAGGGGGGCCCTACGAGCAGTACTTC

j_gene: TRBJ2-7
d_gene: TRBD2
abundance: NA
v_gene: TRBV6-1
CDR3aa: CASSELGGGLYEQYF
CDR3nt: TGTGCCAGCAGTGAACTGGGGGGAGGGCTCTACGAGCAGTACTTC